The 7 T cell receptor beta chains below all came from one sample that was sequenced in a study of T cell responses to AZD1222 COVID-19 vaccine. TCRdb's copy holds only in-frame clones and misses some; the assay was immunoSEQ multiplex PCR. The repertoire holds 150,000 to 200,000 clones, with about 90% as singletons. The sequencing here drew on peripheral blood, taken 28 days after the second AZD1222 dose. These receptors were obtained from an adult who received the AZD1222 COVID-19 vaccine.

This CDR3 reads CAWSMWNTEAFF. The DNA for the CDR3 is TGTGCCTGGAGTATGTGGAACACTGAAGCTTTCTTT. The gene calls are TRBV30 and TRBJ1-1; no clear D. V dropped 2 bases and J dropped 1 base, with 5 bases sitting between them. The CDR3 totals 12 residues. Germline CDR1 and CDR2: GTSNPN and SVGIG (reference sequence).

The chain's CDR3 is CASSKLGTSMKTQYF. The CDR3 region has the DNA TGTGCCAGTAGCAAACTCGGGACTAGCATGAAGACCCAGTACTTC. The chain recombines TRBV19 with TRBJ2-5; 9 positions agree with TRBD2. The CDR3 consists of 15 residues. The germline gives CDR1 LNHDA, CDR2 SQIVND (reference sequence). Trimming took 6 bases from V and 6 from J; bases not matched to a gene: 11.

The chain links TRBV6-6 to TRBJ2-1; 11 nucleotides agree with TRBD2. CDR1 is MNHNY, CDR2 SVGAGI, per germline (reference sequence). The J segment lost 8 bases and the V segment lost 1 base, leaving 7 bases of the junction unmatched. This CDR3 contains 16 residues. The chain's CDR3 is CASSYLAGGSLYEQFF. The CDR3 bases are TGTGCCAGCAGTTACTTAGCGGGGGGGTCTTTATATGAGCAGTTCTTC.

This clone has a single count. The rearrangement uses TRBV12-3 or TRBV12-4 and TRBJ2-2; no reliable D call. V dropped 6 bases and J dropped 1 base, with 0 bases sitting between them. There are 11 residues in the CDR3. CDR3 nucleotides: TGTGCCAGCAGGAACACCGGGGAGCTGTTTTTT. As protein: CASRNTGELFF.

This sequence joins TRBV11-3 and TRBJ2-1, with TRBD1 matching 7 bases. V lost 5 bases, J lost 6 bases, and 1 base stayed unmatched. Germline lookup yields CDR1 SGHNT and CDR2 YENEEA. This CDR3 spans 12 amino acids. The CDR3 loop is CASSRQGNEQFF. CDR3 coding DNA: TGTGCCAGCAGCCGACAGGGCAATGAGCAGTTCTTC.

The sample holds one count of this clone. The gene calls are TRBV11-3 and TRBJ2-7; 7 positions match TRBD1. After removal of 5 bases from V and 5 bases from J, the junction contained 9 bases not matched to a gene. This CDR3 contains 14 residues. Germline V gene data show CDR1 as SGHNT and CDR2 as YENEEA. CDR3 sequence (DNA): TGTGCCAGCAGCAGACAGGGAGCACCCGACGAGCAGTACTTC. It translates to CASSRQGAPDEQYF.

A single count supports this clone. The chain is built from TRBV7-2 and TRBJ1-5; tentative D call: TRBD1 (6 bases). V was cut by 4 bases and J by 4 bases, with 8 bases left in between. The germline gives CDR1 SGHTA, CDR2 FQGNSA. The CDR3 is made up of 13 amino acids. The CDR3 is CASSYTGNQPQHF. DNA of the CDR3: TGTGCCAGCAGCTATACAGGGAATCAGCCCCAGCATTTT.